These 25 T cell receptor beta chains share one sample of origin, sequenced in a study of cytomegalovirus exposure and HLA in healthy donors (dated by TCRdb to the late 2010s). The library was built by means of the immunoSEQ multiplex PCR assay. TCRdb mirrors the immuneACCESS table, restricted to in-frame sequences. Some clones are absent from its copies; in checked studies, under half trace to an unresolved V gene, and the reason for the others is unknown. Here the sample has 150,000 or so clones; about 88% occur a single time. The top ten clonotypes cover 0.95% to 1.5% of the sample. The specimen was PBMCs. The receptors shown here come from a woman aged 18-29 years in good health and CMV-seronegative.

J is TRBJ2-2 and V is TRBV10-3; 8 positions match TRBD1. CDR1 and CDR2 (germline): ENHRY, SYGVKD. This CDR3 has 15 amino acids. Trimming at V came to 2 bases and at J to 6 bases, leaving 5 bases not matched to a gene. CDR3 protein: CAISETGGSAGELFF. The CDR3, as DNA: TGTGCCATCAGTGAGACAGGGGGATCGGCCGGGGAGCTGTTTTTT.

The J gene is TRBJ2-7, the V gene TRBV28, with D perhaps TRBD1 (6 bases). The CDR3 covers 16 residues. Germline V gives CDR1 MDHEN, CDR2 SYDVKM. V shed 2 bases and J shed 1 base, with 15 bases lying between them. The CDR3 reads CASSLVGTPASYEQYF. CDR3 DNA: TGTGCCAGCAGTTTAGTTGGGACACCGGCTTCCTACGAGCAGTACTTC.

The chain links TRBV4-1 to TRBJ2-3, with 13 bases aligning to TRBD2. V lost 0 bases, J lost 4 bases, and 1 base stayed unmatched. This CDR3 is built from 16 residues. The germline V gene has CDR1 MGHRA and CDR2 YSYEKL. The CDR3 DNA sequence: TGCGCCAGCAGCCAAGACACTAGCGGGGGGGCAGATACGCAGTATTTT. This encodes CASSQDTSGGADTQYF.

The chain carries TRBV18 and TRBJ1-5; no reliable D call. The V gene's germline CDR1 is KGHSH and CDR2 LQKENI. Trimming shortened V by 3 bases and J by 1 base, and 10 bases separated the two germline ends. The CDR3 is 15 residues long. The CDR3 loop is CASSPLEESNQPQHF. The DNA for the CDR3 is TGTGCCAGCTCACCCCTCGAGGAGAGCAATCAGCCCCAGCATTTT.

With regard to this clone: Other DNA sequences from this sample encode an identical CDR3 as well. The CDR3 sequence: CASSQGGEQYF. Written as DNA, the CDR3 is TGTGCCAGCAGTCAGGGTGGCGAGCAGTACTTC. The chain recombines TRBV7-3 with TRBJ2-7; possibly TRBD1 for D (5 bases). The germline gives CDR1 SGHTA, CDR2 FQGTGA. This CDR3 spans 11 amino acids. Trimming pared 6 bases from V and 6 bases from J, leaving 9 bases between. Combining the CDR3 with reference TRBV7-3 and TRBJ2-7 gives the whole variable domain GAGVSQTPSNKVTEKGKYVELRCDPISGHTALYWYRQSLGQGPEFLIYFQGTGAADDSGLPNDRFFAVRPEGSVSTLKIQRTERGDSAVYLCASSQGGEQYFGPGTRLTVT.

This clone has a single count. The V and J genes are TRBV6-1 and TRBJ2-4, with 7 bases lining up with TRBD1. With V trimmed by 2 bases and J by 3 bases, 4 bases remained unmatched. CDR3 length: 15 residues. The germline V gene has CDR1 MNHNS and CDR2 SASEGT. In DNA form, the CDR3 reads TGTGCCAGCAGTGAAACCGGGACAGTCAAAAACATTCAGTACTTC. This codes for CASSETGTVKNIQYF.

The chain links TRBV5-4 to TRBJ2-4, with 9 positions matching TRBD1. Germline CDR1 SGHNT, CDR2 YYREEE (reference sequence). This CDR3 region has 17 residues. J gave up 2 bases and V 1 base, and 7 bases lay outside the gene matches. As DNA, the CDR3 is TGTGCCAGCAGCTTGTTTAAAGGGACAGGGACCAAAAACATTCAGTACTTC. Translation: CASSLFKGTGTKNIQYF.

This chain joins TRBV6-1 and TRBJ1-2; TRBD1 might be the D (5 bases). Germline CDR1 MNHNS, CDR2 SASEGT. CDR3 length: 14 amino acids. Trimming shortened V by 7 bases and J by 4 bases, and 16 bases separated the two germline ends. This CDR3 is CASKLEAGIYGYTF. CDR3 nucleotides: TGTGCCAGCAAACTCGAGGCAGGGATCTATGGCTACACCTTC.

This chain connects TRBV6-6 to TRBJ1-4; weak D call: TRBD1 (5 bases). CDR1 and CDR2 from the germline V gene are MNHNY and SVGAGI (reference sequence). Deletions cut 7 bases from V and 8 bases from J, with 20 bases between. The CDR3 runs to 15 residues. The CDR3 DNA reads TGTGCCAGCAACACCCCCTCAGGGAATACGGAAAAACTGTTTTTT. This encodes CASNTPSGNTEKLFF.

This chain uses TRBV7-9 with TRBJ2-1; 9 bases fit TRBD2. Looked up from germline, CDR1 is SEHNR and CDR2 is FQNEAQ (reference sequence). There are 16 residues in the CDR3. The V segment lost 4 bases and the J segment 5 bases; nucleotides outside the gene matches: 9. The chain's CDR3 is CASSSSWRGGNNEQFF. The CDR3 DNA reads as TGTGCCAGCAGCTCCTCCTGGCGGGGGGGAAACAATGAGCAGTTCTTC. Full variable domain (remainder filled in from reference TRBV7-9 and TRBJ2-1): DTGVSQNPRHKITKRGQNVTFRCDPISEHNRLYWYRQTLGQGPEFLTYFQNEAQLEKSRLLSDRFSAERPKGSFSTLEIQRTEQGDSAMYLCASSSSWRGGNNEQFFGPGTRLTVL.

The rearrangement links TRBV7-6 to TRBJ2-7, with a possible D match to TRBD1 (6 bases). The germline V gene encodes CDR1 SGHVS and CDR2 FNYEAQ. This CDR3 comprises 15 residues. V lost 5 bases, J lost 9 bases, and 23 bases lay in between. For the CDR3, the DNA is TGTGCCAGCAGCCTGCGGAGATCAGGGGTAGAAGGGCAGTACTTC. This sequence encodes CASSLRRSGVEGQYF.

The rearrangement uses TRBV6-1 and TRBJ2-1; tentatively, D is TRBD2 (6 bases). The CDR3 spans 15 residues. CDR1 and CDR2 (germline): MNHNS, SASEGT. V lost 4 bases and J 0 bases, leaving 10 bases between the germline ends. The chain's CDR3 is CASSAGDPSYNEQFF. The CDR3 DNA reads as TGTGCCAGCAGTGCGGGAGATCCCTCCTACAATGAGCAGTTCTTC.

The chain joins TRBV6-1 to TRBJ1-2, with 7 bases that match TRBD1. Germline values: CDR1 MNHNS, CDR2 SASEGT. Unmatched junction bases numbered 9, after V lost 2 bases and J lost 12 bases. The CDR3 is 13 amino acids. This chain's CDR3 is CASSERQGVIHTF. DNA for the CDR3: TGTGCCAGCAGTGAAAGGCAGGGGGTGATCCACACCTTC.

The rearrangement links TRBV6-1 to TRBJ2-1; possible D gene TRBD1, 6 bases. Germline lookup yields CDR1 MNHNS and CDR2 SASEGT. The CDR3 runs to 15 residues. V was trimmed by 4 bases and J by 0 bases, leaving 10 bases between them. CDR3 sequence reads: CASSAETGSYNEQFF. The CDR3 DNA is TGTGCCAGCAGTGCTGAGACAGGCTCCTACAATGAGCAGTTCTTC.

The chain recombines TRBV10-2 with TRBJ2-7; weak D call: TRBD2 (6 bases). The CDR3 sequence is 13 residues long. V was shortened by 2 bases and J by 5 bases, with 10 bases between the two germline ends. CDR1 is WSHSY and CDR2 is SAAADI in the germline V gene. The CDR3 region is CASSEGGFHEQYF. CDR3 sequence (DNA): TGCGCCAGCAGTGAGGGGGGGTTCCACGAGCAGTACTTC.

The chain links TRBV6-1 to TRBJ1-2; tentative D call: TRBD1 (5 bases). Per the germline V gene, CDR1 is MNHNS and CDR2 is SASEGT. This CDR3 has 15 amino acids. V dropped 5 bases and J dropped 6 bases, with 19 bases sitting between them. The CDR3 region has the DNA TGTGCCAGCAGTCCCCTGTTGGTGGGGGGAAATGGCTACACCTTC. Amino acids: CASSPLLVGGNGYTF.

The rearrangement links TRBV5-1 to TRBJ1-6, with TRBD1 identical over 9 bases. This CDR3 is 16 amino acids long. In germline, CDR1 is SGHRS, CDR2 YFSETQ. V lost 2 bases and J lost 5; bases outside the gene matches: 5. CDR3 nucleotide sequence: TGCGCCAGCAGCTTCGGGACAGGGCAAGATAATTCACCCCTCCACTTT. The encoded protein is CASSFGTGQDNSPLHF.

The chain employs TRBV15 and TRBJ2-7; 8 bases fit TRBD1. V lost 1 base, J lost 2 bases, and 10 bases stayed unmatched. Germline-derived CDR1 and CDR2 are LNHNV and YYDKDF (reference sequence). This CDR3 spans 17 amino acids. This CDR3 reads CATSRADGTGKTYEQYF. As DNA, the CDR3 is TGTGCCACCAGCAGAGCGGACGGGACAGGCAAAACCTACGAGCAGTACTTC.

This chain uses TRBV18 with TRBJ1-2; TRBD1 aligns across 8 bases. The junction had 14 bases not matched to a gene; V was cut back by 2 bases and J by 6 bases. This CDR3 has 17 amino acids. Germline V gene data show CDR1 as KGHSH and CDR2 as LQKENI. The CDR3 DNA is TGTGCCAGCTCACCAGTTCTGACAGGGGTCGACATGGATGGCTACACCTTC. Amino acids: CASSPVLTGVDMDGYTF.

V usage is TRBV15 and J usage is TRBJ1-1; D may be TRBD1 (6 bases). The germline gives CDR1 LNHNV, CDR2 YYDKDF (reference sequence). Trimming removed 1 base from V and 2 bases from J, with 11 bases in between. The CDR3 totals 15 residues. The CDR3 coding sequence is TGTGCCACCAGCAGAGGCGACAGGACAAACACTGAAGCTTTCTTT. Residues: CATSRGDRTNTEAFF.

The rearrangement uses TRBV6-1 and TRBJ2-1, with 8 bases matching TRBD2. V lost 5 bases to trimming and J lost 4 bases; unmatched junction nucleotides: 1. CDR1 is MNHNS and CDR2 is SASEGT in the germline V gene. This CDR3 spans 13 amino acids. CDR3 nucleotides: TGTGCCAGCAGTCGGGGGGGATACAATGAGCAGTTCTTC. Translation gives CASSRGGYNEQFF.

The V call is TRBV18, the J call TRBJ2-1; a possible D gene is TRBD2 (6 bases). V was trimmed by 1 base and J by 7 bases, leaving 14 bases between them. The length of the CDR3 is 15 residues. Germline values: CDR1 KGHSH, CDR2 LQKENI. CDR3 loop: CASSPLDGGVNEQFF. CDR3 nucleotide sequence: TGTGCCAGCTCACCACTTGACGGGGGTGTAAATGAGCAGTTCTTC.

The gene calls are TRBV6-5 and TRBJ1-2; D is undetermined. From germline, CDR1 is MNHEY and CDR2 SVGAGI. This CDR3 region has 14 residues. V lost 2 bases and J lost 4, with 11 bases in between. The CDR3 sequence: CASSYGPRAYGYTF. Written as DNA, the CDR3 is TGTGCCAGCAGTTACGGTCCGAGGGCCTATGGCTACACCTTC.

This chain connects TRBV7-3 to TRBJ1-1; D is ambiguous. The V gene's germline CDR1 is SGHTA and CDR2 FQGTGA. CDR3 size: 17 residues. With 5 bases removed from V and 2 bases from J, the gap between germline ends came to 21 bases. The CDR3 here is CASSQNPPLGSNTEAFF. The CDR3 region has the DNA TGTGCCAGCAGCCAAAATCCACCCCTCGGGAGTAACACTGAAGCTTTCTTT.

This chain links TRBV27 with TRBJ1-5, with D perhaps TRBD1 (6 bases). The CDR3 extends over 14 amino acids. V lost 8 bases, J lost 0 bases, and 11 bases lay in between. Germline CDR1 reads MNHEY; CDR2 reads SMNVEV (reference sequence). DNA for the CDR3: TGTGCCAGCGGCTACAGGGATAGCAATCAGCCCCAGCATTTT. Amino acids: CASGYRDSNQPQHF.